The clone carrying this T cell receptor (beta chain) was detected ten times or more. Antigen unknown. These data come from a study of identical twins. General observations from the study: For out-of-frame alpha sequences shared by twins, low generation probability was in excess. Its conclusions, products of cross-sectional statistical analysis, did not come from following the same donors.

After template switching added a universal primer site, the resulting cDNA carried unique molecular identifiers. MiXCR was run by TCRdb on the 5' RACE reads, yielding one entry per CDR3 protein. This sample has about 700,000 distinct CDR3 sequences; around 8.6% occur once, and the top ten carry 0.75% to 1%. The data also belong to a second study, concerning yellow fever vaccine responses in identical twins. As that study records: Twins showed a vaccine T cell response that reportedly seemed partly convergent, partly personalized.

The sample consisted of PBMCs. The TCR comes from a young woman in good health.

In nucleotides, the CDR3 is TGTGCCAGCACCATAGCTGGAAACACCATATATTTT. Protein product: CASTIAGNTIYF. The rearrangement links TRBV12-3 or TRBV12-4 to TRBJ1-3; D uncertain. With 7 bases removed from V and 2 bases from J, the gap between germline ends came to 6 bases. The CDR3 contains 12 residues.